These 21 T cell receptor beta chains came from one sample sequenced in a study of blood T cell repertoires in COVID-19 (dated by TCRdb to the early 2020s). The library came from the immunoSEQ multiplex PCR assay. TCRdb carries this immuneACCESS record with in-frame sequences only. Its versions omit some clonotypes, under half of them owing to an unresolved V gene in the studies checked, with the rest unexplained. The sample table shows 62,000 or so clones, and 78% are seen once. The top ten constitute around 14% of the sample. The material sequenced was peripheral blood. These receptors originate from a man in his 60s with COVID-19, enrolled during active disease.

In regard to this clone: At one of its ends the junction is not consistent with the germline gene, which may arise from a read error. The genes are TRBV30 and TRBJ2-2; TRBD2 matches at 8 bases. The germline CDR1 and CDR2 sequences are GTSNPN and SVGIG (reference sequence). This CDR3 comprises 17 residues. The CDR3, as DNA: TGTGCCGGGAGAAGCGTGCAGCGGGAGCTTAGGGCCGGGGAGCTGTTTTTT. Protein product: CAGRSVQRELRAGELFF.

A few counts support this clone. The chain recombines TRBV30 with TRBJ2-1, with 8 bases aligning to TRBD1. Germline CDR1 reads GTSNPN; CDR2 reads SVGIG (reference sequence). The CDR3 contains 13 residues. J was trimmed by 4 bases and V by 8 bases; bases with no gene match: 7. For the CDR3, the DNA is TGTGCCGGTGACAGGGGATCTTACAATGAGCAGTTCTTC. Amino acids: CAGDRGSYNEQFF.

This chain joins TRBV4-2 and TRBJ2-1, with TRBD2 matching over 8 bases. The CDR3 is 15 amino acids. The V segment lost 2 bases and the J segment 8 bases; nucleotides outside the gene matches: 8. From germline, CDR1 is LGHNA and CDR2 YNFKEQ. This CDR3 is CASSQFSGEGDEQFF. For the CDR3, the DNA is TGTGCCAGCAGCCAATTTAGCGGGGAAGGCGATGAGCAGTTCTTC.

The genes are TRBV28 and TRBJ2-7; D not resolved. There are 10 residues in the CDR3. V shed 6 bases and J shed 2 bases, with 2 bases lying between them. Germline V lookup: CDR1 MDHEN, CDR2 SYDVKM. Here the CDR3 DNA reads TGTGCCAGCAGCGCCTACGAGCAGTACTTC. This translates into CASSAYEQYF.

The chain carries TRBV28 and TRBJ2-3; TRBD1 matches 10 bases. The ends lost 3 bases at V and 4 bases at J; junction bases unmatched: 7. Per the germline V gene, CDR1 is MDHEN and CDR2 is SYDVKM. This CDR3 has 16 amino acids. The CDR3 here is CASSLTGGSRADTQYF. The CDR3, as DNA: TGTGCCAGCAGTTTGACAGGGGGCAGCCGAGCAGATACGCAGTATTTT.

This clone was counted only a few times. This chain connects TRBV5-1 to TRBJ2-1; D perhaps matches TRBD1 (5 bases). The length of the CDR3 is 14 residues. Germline-derived CDR1 and CDR2 are SGHRS and YFSETQ. Trimming left V 4 bases short and J 6 bases short, with 14 bases between. The CDR3, as DNA: TGCGCCAGCAGCCCCACTGTTGGGGCCAATGAGCAGTTCTTC. It encodes CASSPTVGANEQFF.

This rearrangement joins TRBV12-3 or TRBV12-4 to TRBJ1-2; D gene unclear. CDR3 length equals 13 residues. The V and J ends lost 6 bases and 4 bases respectively, with 12 bases between them. The CDR3 region has the DNA TGTGCCAGCAGACGGCAGACAATCTATGGCTACACCTTC. This gives the protein CASRRQTIYGYTF.

The CDR3 DNA follows: TGTGCTAGTGGCCTTAGCGGTTTAGGAGAAGAGACCCAGTACTTC. Its protein product is CASGLSGLGEETQYF. V and J are TRBV12-5 and TRBJ2-5, with a weak D call TRBD2 (6 bases). The CDR3 spans 15 residues. Germline CDR1 and CDR2: LGHNT and FRNRAP. The V and J ends lost 6 bases and 3 bases respectively, with 17 bases between them. The full variable domain, with the rest looked up from reference TRBV12-5 and TRBJ2-5, is DARVTQTPRHKVTEMGQEVTMRCQPILGHNTVFWYRQTMMQGLELLAYFRNRAPLDDSGMPKDRFSAEMPDATLATLKIQPSEPRDSAVYFCASGLSGLGEETQYFGPGTRLLVL.

This chain links TRBV5-1 with TRBJ1-2; TRBD1 matches 7 bases. Unmatched junction bases numbered 8, after V lost 0 bases and J lost 6 bases. Germline-derived CDR1 and CDR2 are SGHRS and YFSETQ. This CDR3 spans 15 amino acids. Here the CDR3 DNA reads TGCGCCAGCAGCTTGGCGGGACAGCAAAGACATGGCTACACCTTC. This encodes CASSLAGQQRHGYTF.

This chain uses TRBV28 with TRBJ2-7, with 7 bases identical to TRBD1. The V gene's germline CDR1 is MDHEN and CDR2 SYDVKM. The CDR3 spans 15 residues. V lost 7 bases and J lost 4; bases outside the gene matches: 13. CDR3 region: CASKPGTGTAYEQYF. CDR3 nucleotide sequence: TGTGCCAGCAAACCGGGGACCGGGACAGCATACGAGCAGTACTTC.

The chain has TRBV5-5 and TRBJ2-7; a possible D gene is TRBD2 (6 bases). CDR3 length: 14 amino acids. The germline V and J ends were trimmed by 4 bases and 8 bases, with 19 bases remaining between them. Germline V CDR1 and CDR2: SGHKS, YYEKEE (reference sequence). This chain's CDR3 is CASSEMIGGQQQYF. In nucleotides, the CDR3 is TGTGCCAGCAGCGAGATGATCGGGGGTCAGCAGCAGTACTTC.

This chain joins TRBV7-2 and TRBJ2-5; tentatively, D is TRBD2 (6 bases). V was shortened by 5 bases and J by 2 bases, with 21 bases between the two germline ends. The CDR3 length is 17 residues. Germline CDR1 reads SGHTA; CDR2 reads FQGNSA. CDR3 in DNA: TGTGCCAGCAGCCCCCAGAGGAGGGTGATGAGGCAAGAGACCCAGTACTTC. Translation: CASSPQRRVMRQETQYF.

V and J are TRBV6-1 and TRBJ2-1, with D possibly matching TRBD2 (5 bases). V gave up 2 bases and J gave up 11 bases, with 10 bases separating them. Germline CDR1 and CDR2: MNHNS and SASEGT. CDR3 size: 12 residues. CDR3 region: CASSEFREKQFF. CDR3 in DNA: TGTGCCAGCAGTGAATTTAGGGAGAAGCAGTTCTTC.

This clone was picked up a small number of times. The rearrangement joins TRBV24-1 to TRBJ2-3, with D unclear. The CDR3 runs 12 residues. The V end lost 9 bases, the J end lost 3 bases, and 9 bases lay between the germline ends. Germline V gene sequence: CDR1 KGHDR, CDR2 SFDVKD. CDR3 sequence (DNA): TGTGCCACCGCGAAAGAGACAGATACGCAGTATTTT. Amino acid sequence: CATAKETDTQYF.

The rearrangement uses TRBV2 and TRBJ1-5; 7 bases agree with TRBD1. Trimming took 4 bases from V and 5 from J; bases not matched to a gene: 8. The CDR3 is made up of 15 amino acids. Per germline, CDR1 SNHLY and CDR2 FYNNEI. CDR3 sequence reads: CASSVDRVGDQPQHF. The DNA of the CDR3 is TGTGCCAGCAGTGTTGACAGGGTCGGCGATCAGCCCCAGCATTTT.

The rearrangement links TRBV6-5 to TRBJ1-1; D remains ambiguous. V shed 5 bases and J shed 5 bases, with 12 bases lying between them. The CDR3 runs 13 residues. Germline CDR1 MNHEY, CDR2 SVGAGI. CDR3 nucleotides: TGTGCCAGCAGTCCGGGTGGATGGACTGAAGCTTTCTTT. Its translation is CASSPGGWTEAFF.

The chain uses TRBV19 and TRBJ2-7; 7 bases line up with TRBD2. Per the germline V gene, CDR1 is LNHDA and CDR2 is SQIVND (reference sequence). Trimming at V came to 1 base and at J to 3 bases, leaving 0 bases not matched to a gene. This CDR3 is built from 13 residues. The CDR3 coding sequence is TGTGCCAGTAGTATAGCGGGGGGCTACGAGCAGTACTTC. Translation: CASSIAGGYEQYF.

This clone was counted a few times. The chain has TRBV5-1 and TRBJ1-2; TRBD1 might be the D (6 bases). V gave up 4 bases and J gave up 4 bases, with 11 bases separating them. Germline V gene lookup returns CDR1 SGHRS and CDR2 YFSETQ. The CDR3 runs 13 residues. The CDR3 spells CASSTGQSYGYTF. CDR3 coding DNA: TGCGCCAGCAGCACCGGACAGAGCTATGGCTACACCTTC.

This clone was picked up one time. V gene TRBV7-2 combines with J gene TRBJ2-3; D is unresolved. This CDR3 is built from 12 residues. CDR1 is SGHTA, CDR2 FQGNSA, per germline. V lost 5 bases and J 5 bases, leaving 8 bases between the germline ends. The CDR3 loop reads CASSPFLDTQYF. The CDR3 region has the DNA TGTGCCAGCAGCCCTTTCTTAGATACGCAGTATTTT.

The chain employs TRBV7-2 and TRBJ1-2; D is perhaps TRBD1 (5 bases). Per the germline V gene, CDR1 is SGHTA and CDR2 is FQGNSA. The CDR3 consists of 14 residues. The V and J ends lost 5 bases and 1 base respectively, with 11 bases between them. The CDR3 DNA sequence: TGTGCCAGCAGCCTCGAAGGGGTTAACTATGGCTACACCTTC. Translation: CASSLEGVNYGYTF.

The chain has TRBV24-1 and TRBJ2-6; D gene ambiguous. Germline assignment: CDR1 KGHDR and CDR2 SFDVKD. V lost 4 bases, J lost 0 bases, and 9 bases lay in between. The CDR3 is 16 amino acids. Written as DNA, the CDR3 is TGTGCCACCAGTGACCCAGGCCTCTCTGGGGCCAACGTCCTGACTTTC. It encodes CATSDPGLSGANVLTF.